Below are 17 T cell receptor beta chains sequenced from a single sample in a study of blood T cell repertoires in COVID-19. Sequenced by immunoSEQ multiplex PCR; TCRdb stores in-frame clones only, minus some. Of 90,000 to 120,000 clones listed, about four fifths are singletons. Sequencing input: peripheral blood. These receptors originate from a woman of 80 years or more with active or convalescent COVID-19.

V and J are TRBV16 and TRBJ1-3; 8 nucleotides line up with TRBD1. Germline assignment: CDR1 KGHSY and CDR2 FQNENV. The J segment lost 0 bases and the V segment lost 0 bases, leaving 4 bases of the junction unmatched. There are 17 residues in the CDR3. This CDR3 reads CASSQSRTGSSGNTIYF. The CDR3 DNA follows: TGTGCCAGCAGCCAATCGCGGACAGGGAGCTCTGGAAACACCATATATTTT.

In this sample, this clone turned up once. The rearrangement joins TRBV24-1 to TRBJ2-2; D is uncertain. CDR1 KGHDR and CDR2 SFDVKD come from the germline V gene. V lost 6 bases to trimming and J lost 4 bases, with 8 bases between them. The length of the CDR3 is 13 residues. The DNA for the CDR3 is TGTGCCACCAGTTCCACTCGCACCGGGGAGCTGTTTTTT. This translates into CATSSTRTGELFF.

This clone appeared a single time. The V call is TRBV7-8, the J call TRBJ1-1; tentative D call: TRBD1 (6 bases). The CDR3 contains 14 residues. Trimming pared 4 bases from V and 2 bases from J, leaving 11 bases between. From germline, CDR1 is SGHVS and CDR2 FQNEAQ. The CDR3 protein is CASSYYRVNTEAFF. CDR3 sequence (DNA): TGTGCCAGCAGCTACTACAGGGTAAACACTGAAGCTTTCTTT.

This rearrangement joins TRBV28 to TRBJ1-4, with 9 bases aligning to TRBD1. V was clipped by 2 bases and J by 7 bases; unmatched bases: 5. CDR1 is MDHEN and CDR2 is SYDVKM in the germline V gene. The CDR3 extends over 15 amino acids. The CDR3 DNA reads as TGTGCCAGCAGTTTACACACAGGGGGCAGTGAAAAACTGTTTTTT. Translating it yields CASSLHTGGSEKLFF.

The V call is TRBV4-1, the J call TRBJ2-6, with a tentative D call TRBD2 (6 bases). The CDR3 has 17 amino acids. V shed 0 bases and J shed 4 bases, with 13 bases lying between them. Germline CDR1 is MGHRA and CDR2 is YSYEKL. The CDR3 loop is CASSQERAGTGANVLTF. The CDR3 DNA follows: TGCGCCAGCAGCCAAGAACGGGCGGGGACCGGGGCCAACGTCCTGACTTTC.

CDR3 DNA: TGCGCCAGCAGCTTGGACTACACCTACAATGAGCAGTTCTTC. Amino acid sequence: CASSLDYTYNEQFF. The rearrangement joins TRBV5-1 to TRBJ2-1; D unresolved. Trimming shortened V by 0 bases and J by 2 bases, and 6 bases separated the two germline ends. The CDR3 loop spans 14 amino acids. The V gene's germline CDR1 is SGHRS and CDR2 YFSETQ.

The V and J genes are TRBV6-4 and TRBJ1-1; 7 bases are a match to TRBD1. Looked up from germline, CDR1 is MRHNA and CDR2 is SNTAGT. V trimming: 9 bases; J trimming: 1 base; junction bases outside the gene matches: 8. The CDR3 totals 14 residues. The CDR3 region is CASARTGENTEAFF. DNA for the CDR3: TGTGCCAGTGCTCGGACAGGAGAGAACACTGAAGCTTTCTTT.

This chain uses TRBV2 with TRBJ1-1; 9 nucleotides match TRBD1. This CDR3 spans 16 amino acids. Trimming at V came to 6 bases and at J to 5 bases, leaving 13 bases not matched to a gene. Germline V lookup: CDR1 SNHLY, CDR2 FYNNEI. CDR3 protein: CASRIEQGAEGTEAFF. DNA for the CDR3: TGTGCCAGCAGAATCGAACAGGGGGCGGAGGGGACTGAAGCTTTCTTT.

This sequence joins TRBV5-8 and TRBJ1-2; 9 bases line up with TRBD1. Germline values: CDR1 SGHTS, CDR2 YDEGEE. The CDR3 consists of 16 residues. J was trimmed by 0 bases and V by 2 bases; bases with no gene match: 5. The CDR3 DNA reads TGTGCCAGCAGCTTCGGACAGGGGCTCGCTAACTATGGCTACACCTTC. Protein: CASSFGQGLANYGYTF.

This clone was observed a few times. The V gene is TRBV7-6, the J gene TRBJ2-7; no clear D gene. CDR1 is SGHVS and CDR2 is FNYEAQ in the germline V gene. The CDR3 is 16 amino acids. Trimming cost V 1 base and J 2 bases, with 15 bases left between them. CDR3 nucleotides: TGTGCCAGCAGCTTAGGTACAGAGCAATCCACCTACGAGCAGTACTTC. Residues: CASSLGTEQSTYEQYF.

The chain recombines TRBV3-1 (or the pseudogene TRBV3-2) with TRBJ2-3; D unresolved. In germline, CDR1 is LGHDT, CDR2 YNNKEL (reference sequence). This CDR3 has 17 amino acids. Trimming removed 0 bases from V and 1 base from J, with 14 bases in between. CDR3 amino acids: CASSQDHRLGGTDTQYF. The CDR3 DNA is TGTGCCAGCAGCCAAGATCACCGGCTAGGAGGCACAGATACGCAGTATTTT.

The chain recombines TRBV29-1 with TRBJ1-4, with 10 bases matching TRBD1. This CDR3 contains 16 residues. Looked up from germline, CDR1 is SQVTM and CDR2 is ANQGSEA. V shed 6 bases, J shed 0 bases, and the junction held 7 bases outside the gene matches. CDR3 sequence reads: CSVGQGPTATNEKLFF. In DNA form, the CDR3 reads TGCAGCGTGGGACAGGGGCCCACCGCAACTAATGAAAAACTGTTTTTT.

The rearrangement uses TRBV28 and TRBJ2-1; D is undetermined. This CDR3 contains 13 residues. The germline V gene encodes CDR1 MDHEN and CDR2 SYDVKM. V was pared by 6 bases and J by 0 bases, with 6 bases between. This chain's CDR3 is CASRGSSYNEQFF. CDR3 nucleotide sequence: TGTGCCAGCAGGGGCAGCTCCTACAATGAGCAGTTCTTC.

The chain's CDR3 is CASNVGSSYNEQFF. CDR3 DNA: TGTGCCAGCAATGTGGGGAGCTCCTACAATGAGCAGTTCTTC. This chain connects TRBV2 to TRBJ2-1, with D perhaps matching TRBD2 (5 bases). Germline CDR1 is SNHLY and CDR2 is FYNNEI. This CDR3 has 14 amino acids. V lost 7 bases, J lost 0 bases, and 10 bases lay in between.

The V and J genes are TRBV5-4 and TRBJ2-2; 8 nucleotides agree with TRBD2. The CDR3 is 14 residues long. After removal of 0 bases from V and 6 bases from J, the junction contained 1 base not matched to a gene. Germline values: CDR1 SGHNT, CDR2 YYREEE (reference sequence). The CDR3 bases are TGTGCCAGCAGCTTGGGACTAGCGCCCGGGGAGCTGTTTTTT. Its translation: CASSLGLAPGELFF. Based on the CDR3 plus reference TRBV5-4 and TRBJ2-2, the full variable domain is ETGVTQSPTHLIKTRGQQVTLRCSSQSGHNTVSWYQQALGQGPQFIFQYYREEENGRGNFPPRFSGLQFPNYSSELNVNALELDDSALYLCASSLGLAPGELFFGEGSRLTVL.

This clone came up a few times. The genes are TRBV6-5 and TRBJ1-1; tentatively, D is TRBD1 (5 bases). Germline V gives CDR1 MNHEY, CDR2 SVGAGI. The CDR3 spans 13 residues. Between the trimmed V and J ends, which lost 0 bases and 5 bases, there was a span of 7 bases. CDR3 residues: CASSYSKGTEAFF. CDR3 DNA sequence: TGTGCCAGCAGTTACTCGAAGGGGACTGAAGCTTTCTTT.

The chain joins TRBV9 to TRBJ2-7; 7 bases are a match to TRBD1. CDR3 length: 15 amino acids. With 0 bases clipped from V and 0 bases from J, the junction kept 3 bases outside the gene matches. Germline V lookup: CDR1 SGDLS, CDR2 YYNGEE. The CDR3 is CASSVGDRASYEQYF. CDR3 sequence (DNA): TGTGCCAGCAGCGTAGGGGACAGAGCCTCCTACGAGCAGTACTTC.